This passage covers 16 T cell receptor beta chains from one sample sequenced in a study of vaccination and CD4 T cells after COVID-19. Antigens of these TCRs are unknown. The Oncomine TCR Beta short-read assay was applied to DNA of cultured CD4+ T cells. TCRdb processed the PCR reads anew with MiXCR; each CDR3 protein has one entry. The sample contains about 17,000 distinct CDR3 sequences, roughly two fifths of which appear only once. The treatment here: roughly 10-day PBMC culture with coronavirus spike peptide pools or control peptides (ViraFEST assay). The sample comprised CD4+ T cells from blood, cultured in vitro. Receptors originate from a human donor who had recovered from COVID-19.

V is TRBV6-2 or TRBV6-3 and J is TRBJ1-1, with TRBD1 matching over 9 bases. This CDR3 contains 13 residues. In germline, CDR1 is MNHEY, CDR2 SVGEGT. The ends lost 11 bases at V and 2 bases at J; junction bases unmatched: 6. The chain's CDR3 is CAAWDRDNTEAFF. The DNA for the CDR3 is TGTGCCGCTTGGGACAGGGACAACACTGAAGCTTTCTTT.

The chain recombines TRBV24-1 with TRBJ2-1, with TRBD2 matching 14 bases. Germline loops: CDR1 KGHDR, CDR2 SFDVKD. V shed 7 bases, J shed 9 bases, and the junction held 7 bases outside the gene matches. This CDR3 region has 15 residues. The CDR3 loop is CATSLTSGRASEQFF. Written as DNA, the CDR3 is TGTGCCACCAGCTTGACTAGCGGGAGGGCCAGTGAGCAGTTCTTC.

This clonotype is labeled medium-sized. The chain combines TRBV20-1 with TRBJ2-5; 7 positions agree with TRBD2. J was trimmed by 4 bases and V by 6 bases; bases with no gene match: 11. CDR3 length: 14 amino acids. The germline CDR1 and CDR2 sequences are DFQATT and SNEGSKA (reference sequence). The chain's CDR3 is CSAPQRDKGETQYF. In DNA, the CDR3 is TGCAGTGCCCCCCAGCGGGATAAAGGAGAGACCCAGTACTTC.

The chain recombines TRBV28 with TRBJ1-2, with D unresolved. This CDR3 has 11 amino acids. CDR1 MDHEN and CDR2 SYDVKM come from the germline V gene. Trimming stripped 5 bases from V and 6 bases from J, with 7 bases between. The CDR3 DNA reads TGTGCCAGCAGTGACGAGAATGGCTACACCTTC. Encoded protein: CASSDENGYTF.

The chain employs TRBV7-9 and TRBJ2-5, with D possibly TRBD2 on 5 matching bases. The V end lost 1 base, the J end lost 5 bases, and 14 bases lay between the germline ends. Germline lookup yields CDR1 SEHNR and CDR2 FQNEAQ (reference sequence). The CDR3 covers 15 residues. The CDR3 here is CASSLGTSPGETQYF. DNA for the CDR3: TGTGCCAGCAGCTTAGGGACTTCCCCGGGTGAGACCCAGTACTTC.

The J gene is TRBJ2-3, the V gene TRBV6-1, with D hard to call. The germline gives CDR1 MNHNS, CDR2 SASEGT. The CDR3 loop spans 13 amino acids. Trimming removed 7 bases at V and 0 bases at J, with 8 bases between. In DNA, the CDR3 is TGTGCCAGCACCTCCCCTAGCACAGATACGCAGTATTTT. Protein product: CASTSPSTDTQYF.

The chain carries TRBV20-1 and TRBJ2-7, with D maybe TRBD2 (5 bases). Germline CDR1 and CDR2: DFQATT and SNEGSKA (reference sequence). The CDR3 has 13 amino acids. V gave up 0 bases and J gave up 6 bases, with 12 bases separating them. The CDR3 DNA reads TGCAGTGCTAGAGAACTAGAAGGGCGCGAGCAGTACTTC. It translates to CSARELEGREQYF.

The CDR3 nucleotides read TGTGCCAGCAGTGACGCGGACAGGCTCCTGTTCTTC. Translation gives CASSDADRLLFF. The chain combines TRBV6-4 with TRBJ2-1, with 7 bases aligning to TRBD1. V lost 2 bases and J lost 15; bases outside the gene matches: 7. CDR3 length: 12 residues. Germline V gene data show CDR1 as MRHNA and CDR2 as SNTAGT.

This clonotype came up a few times. This chain joins TRBV30 and TRBJ2-7; D ambiguous. The CDR3 loop spans 12 amino acids. Germline CDR1 and CDR2: GTSNPN and SVGIG (reference sequence). V lost 3 bases, J lost 2 bases, and 8 bases lay in between. In DNA, the CDR3 is TGTGCCTGGAGCTCCGCACCCTACGAGCAGTACTTC. Translation gives CAWSSAPYEQYF.

Worth noting for this clonotype: A much bigger clone sits one base away, suggesting this may be a read error. The chain carries TRBV24-1 and TRBJ1-2; TRBD1 is a possible D gene (5 bases). Trimming removed 3 bases at V and 3 bases at J, with 10 bases between. Per the germline V gene, CDR1 is KGHDR and CDR2 is SFDVKD. This CDR3 contains 14 residues. The CDR3 DNA sequence: TGTGCCACCAGTGATCCGGGGACTGACTATGGCTACACCTTC. Translating it yields CATSDPGTDYGYTF.

This clonotype was counted a few times. The CDR3 bases are TGCGCCAGCAGCTTGGCGGGACTAGCGGGACAAGAGACCCAGTACTTC. As protein: CASSLAGLAGQETQYF. This rearrangement joins TRBV5-1 to TRBJ2-5, with 13 positions matching TRBD2. Germline CDR1 SGHRS, CDR2 YFSETQ. This CDR3 comprises 16 residues. The trim removed 0 bases at V and 2 bases at J, leaving 1 base unmatched.

This clonotype was observed a few times. The chain carries TRBV6-1 and TRBJ2-1, with 7 bases that match TRBD2. This CDR3 has 18 residues. V was clipped by 6 bases and J by 4 bases; unmatched bases: 18. Germline loops: CDR1 MNHNS, CDR2 SASEGT. Here the CDR3 DNA reads TGTGCCAGCAGGACGCCCGAAGCTAGCGGCCCCAGGTACAATGAGCAGTTCTTC. This encodes CASRTPEASGPRYNEQFF.

This clonotype was seen more than once but under ten times. The CDR3 here is CASARKVLGNQPQHF. CDR3 in DNA: TGTGCCAGTGCCCGAAAGGTTCTTGGCAATCAGCCCCAGCATTTT. The chain is built from TRBV19 and TRBJ1-5; no clear D. Looked up from germline, CDR1 is LNHDA and CDR2 is SQIVND (reference sequence). The V end was cut by 8 bases, the J end by 2 bases, with 16 bases between. The CDR3 sequence is 15 residues long. The full variable domain, completed using reference TRBV19 and TRBJ1-5, is DGGITQSPKYLFRKEGQNVTLSCEQNLNHDAMYWYRQDPGQGLRLIYYSQIVNDFQKGDIAEGYSVSREKKESFPLTVTSAQKNPTAFYLCASARKVLGNQPQHFGDGTRLSIL.

The chain couples TRBV12-3 or TRBV12-4 to TRBJ1-5; D possibly corresponds to TRBD1 (6 bases). Deletions cut 7 bases from V and 4 bases from J, with 17 bases between. The CDR3 extends over 15 amino acids. CDR3 sequence: CASNQDNRENQPQHF. CDR3 nucleotides: TGTGCCAGCAATCAGGACAACAGGGAAAATCAGCCCCAGCATTTT.

This CDR3 reads CASSGAFGTGELFF. The CDR3, as DNA: TGTGCCAGCAGCGGGGCTTTTGGGACCGGGGAGCTGTTTTTT. The chain employs TRBV9 and TRBJ2-2; D is unresolved. V dropped 3 bases and J dropped 5 bases, with 11 bases sitting between them. Germline CDR1 SGDLS, CDR2 YYNGEE. The CDR3 is made up of 14 amino acids.

The chain uses TRBV3-1 and TRBJ2-2; the D call may be TRBD1 or TRBD2 (5 bases each). V was shortened by 4 bases and J by 2 bases, with 23 bases between the two germline ends. This CDR3 region has 19 residues. Germline lookup yields CDR1 LGHDT and CDR2 YNNKEL (reference sequence). CDR3 nucleotide sequence: TGTGCCAGCAGCCGGGGCCTGACCGGCTGGGGGACCAACACCGGGGAGCTGTTTTTT. It is translated as CASSRGLTGWGTNTGELFF. The full variable domain, in which reference TRBV3-1 and TRBJ2-2 provide the parts outside the CDR3, is DTAVSQTPKYLVTQMGNDKSIKCEQNLGHDTMYWYKQDSKKFLKIMFSYNNKELIINETVPNRFSPKSPDKAHLNLHINSLELGDSAVYFCASSRGLTGWGTNTGELFFGEGSRLTVL.